Shown below are 31 T cell receptor beta chains from a single sample sequenced in a study of blood T cell repertoires in COVID-19. The protocol was immunoSEQ multiplex PCR, while the TCRdb copy is restricted to in-frame clones and leaves out a portion. This repertoire shows about 190,000 clones, roughly 80% found once; its top ten account for less than 15%. The sequencing input was peripheral blood. These receptor sequences come from a man between 45 and 60 years old who had recovered from COVID-19.

This clone was observed a handful of times. The V call is TRBV7-2, the J call TRBJ2-1; 10 bases fit TRBD2. This CDR3 region has 17 residues. Trimming removed 3 bases from V and 7 bases from J; junction bases left unmatched: 12. Germline lookup yields CDR1 SGHTA and CDR2 FQGNSA. CDR3 loop: CASSLSSGSSVRNEQFF. CDR3 in DNA: TGTGCCAGCAGCTTGTCTAGCGGGAGTTCTGTACGGAATGAGCAGTTCTTC.

This chain links TRBV27 with TRBJ1-1; D possibly corresponds to TRBD1 (6 bases). Germline-derived CDR1 and CDR2 are MNHEY and SMNVEV (reference sequence). Trimming stripped 5 bases from V and 1 base from J, with 11 bases between. The CDR3 length is 14 residues. CDR3 sequence: CASSPKDRNTEAFF. In DNA, the CDR3 is TGTGCCAGCAGTCCAAAGGACAGGAACACTGAAGCTTTCTTT.

The V call is TRBV30, the J call TRBJ2-1, with unresolved D. Germline loops: CDR1 GTSNPN, CDR2 SVGIG (reference sequence). The CDR3 runs 13 residues. V lost 2 bases, J lost 10 bases, and 15 bases lay in between. The CDR3: CAWSLTPAGEQFF. Written as DNA, the CDR3 is TGTGCCTGGAGTCTGACTCCCGCCGGGGAGCAGTTCTTC.

V gene TRBV6-5 combines with J gene TRBJ2-1; 12 nucleotides match TRBD2. This CDR3 contains 15 residues. The V and J ends lost 4 bases and 6 bases, in that order; junction bases with no gene match: 4. CDR1 MNHEY and CDR2 SVGAGI come from the germline V gene. Here the CDR3 reads CASSLTSGRTNEQFF. DNA for the CDR3: TGTGCCAGCAGTTTAACTAGCGGGAGGACCAATGAGCAGTTCTTC.

This chain uses TRBV7-3 with TRBJ1-1; 7 positions match TRBD1. Germline values: CDR1 SGHTA, CDR2 FQGTGA. The CDR3 sequence is 14 residues long. V lost 6 bases to trimming and J lost 7 bases; unmatched junction nucleotides: 11. The CDR3 sequence: CASSSTGDSFEAFF. DNA for the CDR3: TGTGCCAGCAGTTCTACAGGGGATTCTTTTGAAGCTTTCTTT.

The chain combines TRBV19 with TRBJ1-2; the match to TRBD1 covers 9 bases. The CDR3 runs to 13 residues. CDR1 is LNHDA and CDR2 is SQIVND in the germline V gene (reference sequence). V gave up 7 bases and J gave up 13 bases; unmatched junction bases: 13. The CDR3 loop is CASTSLDRGPFTF. The DNA of the CDR3 is TGTGCCAGTACCTCTCTGGACAGGGGCCCTTTCACCTTC.

V usage is TRBV7-3 and J usage is TRBJ2-1, with 9 nucleotides matching TRBD2. The CDR3 is made up of 16 amino acids. Germline CDR1 reads SGHTA; CDR2 reads FQGTGA. The J segment lost 6 bases and the V segment lost 1 base, leaving 7 bases of the junction unmatched. CDR3 loop: CASSLMAGGPGNEQFF. CDR3 in DNA: TGTGCCAGCAGCTTAATGGCGGGAGGGCCGGGCAATGAGCAGTTCTTC.

The V gene is TRBV5-6, the J gene TRBJ2-3; D remains ambiguous. This CDR3 has 11 residues. V was trimmed by 1 base and J by 10 bases, leaving 7 bases between them. Germline CDR1 and CDR2: SGHDT and YYEEEE. The CDR3 DNA follows: TGTGCCAGCAGCTTGTCTGTTTCGCAGTATTTT. Amino acid sequence: CASSLSVSQYF.

The chain links TRBV23-1 to TRBJ2-6; D is possibly TRBD1 (6 bases). TRBV23-1 is identified as an open reading frame with a role that is uncertain. Trimming took 3 bases from V and 12 from J, leaving 24 bases between them. CDR3 length: 17 amino acids. The DNA for the CDR3 is TGCGCCAGCAGTCAGGCGACGGCAAACTCTGGGGGCGGCGTCCTGACTTTC. Its protein product is CASSQATANSGGGVLTF.

The V and J genes are TRBV19 and TRBJ1-2; D not certain. The CDR3 is 13 amino acids. In germline, CDR1 is LNHDA, CDR2 SQIVND (reference sequence). The V and J ends lost 3 bases and 0 bases respectively, with 5 bases between them. The CDR3 nucleotides read TGTGCCAGTAGTATTTGGCCTAACTATGGCTACACCTTC. Its protein product is CASSIWPNYGYTF.

V is TRBV5-5 and J is TRBJ1-4, with D tentatively TRBD1 (5 bases). This CDR3 has 13 residues. V lost 1 base and J 6 bases, leaving 7 bases between the germline ends. Germline CDR1 reads SGHKS; CDR2 reads YYEKEE (reference sequence). CDR3 region: CASSLLGDEKLFF. The CDR3, as DNA: TGTGCCAGCAGCTTGTTAGGGGATGAAAAACTGTTTTTT.

V and J are TRBV3-1 (or the pseudogene TRBV3-2) and TRBJ1-4; D is uncertain. The CDR3 loop spans 15 amino acids. In germline, CDR1 is LGHDT, CDR2 YNNKEL (reference sequence). V was trimmed by 1 base and J by 4 bases, leaving 10 bases between them. The CDR3 region has the DNA TGTGCCAGCAGCCAAGGCCCTGGCGGTAATGAAAAACTGTTTTTT. Translation gives CASSQGPGGNEKLFF.

CDR3 protein: CASSYSIAGGTRSYNEQFF. Here the CDR3 DNA reads TGTGCCAGCAGTTACTCAATAGCGGGAGGGACCCGCTCCTACAATGAGCAGTTCTTC. The V call is TRBV6-2 or TRBV6-3, the J call TRBJ2-1; TRBD2 aligns across 11 bases. This CDR3 has 19 residues. The V and J ends lost 0 bases and 0 bases, in that order; junction bases with no gene match: 7. Germline V lookup: CDR1 MNHEY, CDR2 SVGEGT.

This chain joins TRBV7-2 and TRBJ2-7; D gene ambiguous. The CDR3 loop spans 15 amino acids. Trimming took off 1 base at V and 0 bases at J, with 10 bases between the two ends. Germline loops: CDR1 SGHTA, CDR2 FQGNSA. Here the CDR3 DNA reads TGTGCCAGCAGCTTAGGGCGGATCAGCTCCTACGAGCAGTACTTC. It is translated as CASSLGRISSYEQYF.

Only a few counts were recorded for this clone. V gene TRBV7-2 combines with J gene TRBJ2-1; 10 bases are a match to TRBD1. Trimming at V came to 5 bases and at J to 6 bases, leaving 4 bases not matched to a gene. Germline CDR1 and CDR2: SGHTA and FQGNSA. This CDR3 has 14 residues. The CDR3 DNA reads as TGTGCCAGCAGCGGGACAGGGGCAGTCAATGAGCAGTTCTTC. Its translation: CASSGTGAVNEQFF.

This chain joins TRBV27 and TRBJ2-5; TRBD2 aligns across 8 bases. Germline V gives CDR1 MNHEY, CDR2 SMNVEV (reference sequence). The CDR3 runs 13 residues. The DNA of the CDR3 is TGTGCAGCGAGGAGCGGGAGCGGAGAGACCCAGTACTTC. It is translated as CAARSGSGETQYF.

The chain employs TRBV10-1 and TRBJ2-1; 7 bases line up with TRBD2. Trimming removed 7 bases from V and 1 base from J; junction bases left unmatched: 4. The V gene's germline CDR1 is WNHNN and CDR2 SYGVQD (reference sequence). This CDR3 region has 14 residues. The CDR3 loop reads CASTLAVSYNEQFF. DNA of the CDR3: TGCGCCAGCACCCTAGCGGTATCCTACAATGAGCAGTTCTTC.

This clone was observed a single time. The gene calls are TRBV28 and TRBJ2-1; D is unresolved. CDR1 is MDHEN, CDR2 SYDVKM, per germline. V lost 8 bases, J lost 6 bases, and 8 bases lay in between. The CDR3 totals 11 residues. For the CDR3, the DNA is TGTGCCAGCGTAAAATTCAATGAGCAGTTCTTC. This gives the protein CASVKFNEQFF.

The gene calls are TRBV6-5 and TRBJ2-1; no definite D call. The CDR3 has 13 residues. CDR1 MNHEY and CDR2 SVGAGI come from the germline V gene. The germline V and J ends were trimmed by 4 bases and 9 bases, with 13 bases remaining between them. The CDR3 nucleotides read TGTGCCAGCAGTTCTGTCTGGGCATTTGAGCAGTTCTTC. Residues: CASSSVWAFEQFF.

This clone turned up a few times. The genes are TRBV7-8 and TRBJ2-2, with 8 bases lining up with TRBD1. CDR1 is SGHVS, CDR2 FQNEAQ, per germline. This CDR3 has 15 amino acids. The V gene end was trimmed by 11 bases and the J gene end by 6 bases; junction bases not matched to a gene: 14. The DNA for the CDR3 is TGTGCCCAACCAGACAGGGGCGGTATGGCCGGGGAGCTGTTTTTT. Translating it yields CAQPDRGGMAGELFF.

This clone has a single count. This chain connects TRBV19 to TRBJ1-2; 8 positions match TRBD1. Trimming at V came to 3 bases and at J to 8 bases, leaving 11 bases not matched to a gene. Germline V gene lookup returns CDR1 LNHDA and CDR2 SQIVND (reference sequence). This CDR3 contains 15 residues. The CDR3 nucleotides read TGTGCCAGTAGTATTGGTTCAGGGGGCGTAACCGGCTACACCTTC. Its protein product is CASSIGSGGVTGYTF.

The rearrangement links TRBV21-1 to TRBJ2-2; the DNA was not used to check the table's D call, TRBD1. TRBV21-1 corresponds to a pseudogene. The CDR3 is 14 amino acids. CDR3 DNA: TGTGCCAGCCTAAAGGGGGTTAACACCGGGGAGCTGTTTTTT. Protein sequence: CASLKGVNTGELFF.

This chain links TRBV29-1 with TRBJ2-3; 9 positions match TRBD2. Unmatched junction bases numbered 11, after V lost 2 bases and J lost 2 bases. The CDR3 sequence is 17 residues long. CDR1 and CDR2 from the germline V gene are SQVTM and ANQGSEA. CDR3: CSVEFPASGIFTDTQYF. Here the CDR3 DNA reads TGCAGCGTTGAATTCCCTGCTAGCGGGATCTTCACAGATACGCAGTATTTT.

The chain uses TRBV5-1 and TRBJ2-2; 8 nucleotides match TRBD2. Looked up from germline, CDR1 is SGHRS and CDR2 is YFSETQ. The length of the CDR3 is 15 residues. Germline trimming cut 2 bases from V and 4 bases from J; bases unmatched to any gene: 4. CDR3 bases: TGCGCCAGCAGCTTTGGAGCGGGAGCCACCGGGGAGCTGTTTTTT. The encoded protein is CASSFGAGATGELFF.

This clone was seen more than once but under ten times. The chain has TRBV7-2 and TRBJ2-7; no clear D gene. With 5 bases removed from V and 2 bases from J, the gap between germline ends came to 4 bases. This CDR3 is 11 amino acids long. The germline V gene has CDR1 SGHTA and CDR2 FQGNSA. The CDR3, as DNA: TGTGCCAGCAGCACAACCTACGAGCAGTACTTC. It specifies CASSTTYEQYF.

This chain links TRBV15 with TRBJ2-2, with a tentative D call TRBD1 (5 bases). The germline V gene has CDR1 LNHNV and CDR2 YYDKDF (reference sequence). V was pared by 0 bases and J by 2 bases, with 7 bases between. This CDR3 has 15 amino acids. CDR3: CATSRDRGNTGELFF. The CDR3 nucleotides are TGTGCCACCAGCAGAGATAGGGGCAACACCGGGGAGCTGTTTTTT.

The genes are TRBV9 and TRBJ1-2; TRBD1 is a possible D gene (6 bases). The CDR3 loop spans 15 amino acids. CDR1 SGDLS and CDR2 YYNGEE come from the germline V gene. Trimming took 0 bases from V and 4 from J, leaving 13 bases between them. CDR3 nucleotides: TGTGCCAGCAGCGTAGACGTCAGGGGAACCTATGGCTACACCTTC. Its translation: CASSVDVRGTYGYTF. Combining the CDR3 with reference TRBV9 and TRBJ1-2 gives the whole variable domain DSGVTQTPKHLITATGQRVTLRCSPRSGDLSVYWYQQSLDQGLQFLIQYYNGEERAKGNILERFSAQQFPDLHSELNLSSLELGDSALYFCASSVDVRGTYGYTFGSGTRLTVV.

The chain employs TRBV7-2 and TRBJ2-7; D is undetermined. Germline lookup yields CDR1 SGHTA and CDR2 FQGNSA. This CDR3 comprises 13 residues. V gave up 5 bases and J gave up 6 bases, with 14 bases separating them. The CDR3 nucleotides are TGTGCCAGCAGCATGAGTAACTCGGGCGAGCAGTACTTC. Residues: CASSMSNSGEQYF.

The gene calls are TRBV6-6 and TRBJ1-2; no definite D call. V lost 5 bases to trimming and J lost 1 base, with 5 bases between them. CDR1 and CDR2 from the germline V gene are MNHNY and SVGAGI (reference sequence). The CDR3 loop spans 12 amino acids. The CDR3 region has the DNA TGTGCCAGCAGTACACGTAACTATGGCTACACCTTC. Amino acid sequence: CASSTRNYGYTF.

The chain carries TRBV7-6 and TRBJ2-7; 9 bases are a match to TRBD2. This CDR3 has 18 amino acids. Germline trimming cut 1 base from V and 6 bases from J; bases unmatched to any gene: 16. Germline V lookup: CDR1 SGHVS, CDR2 FNYEAQ. The CDR3 sequence: CASSLELGLAGGTGEQYF. For the CDR3, the DNA is TGTGCCAGCAGCTTAGAGTTGGGTTTGGCGGGAGGGACGGGCGAGCAGTACTTC.

This clone was seen a handful of times. The chain joins TRBV5-1 to TRBJ2-1; D is perhaps TRBD1 (5 bases). The germline gives CDR1 SGHRS, CDR2 YFSETQ. The CDR3 loop spans 14 amino acids. Trimming took 0 bases from V and 9 from J, leaving 13 bases between them. The CDR3 nucleotides are TGCGCCAGCAGCTTGGCCTTGGTAACAGGTGAGCAGTTCTTC. It is translated as CASSLALVTGEQFF.